The present entry profiles one T cell receptor beta chain with its context. Its antigen remains unknown. Looked up from germline, CDR1 is SGHRS and CDR2 is YFSETQ. Trimming left V 4 bases short and J 3 bases short, with 10 bases between. The CDR3 length is 13 residues. This entry comes from a study of graft-versus-host responses after intestinal transplantation. Turning to the study itself: Grafts were multivisceral, liver-intestinal, or isolated intestinal. Every transplant recipient was induced with anti-thymocyte globulin, then maintained on tacrolimus and steroids for two to three years.

Findings and caveats of the study: Allografts carried high graft-versus-host to host-versus-graft clonal ratios in patients having graft-donor T cell macrochimerism. Recipient bone marrow held GvH clones, some seen earlier in ileum or blood.

Repertoires were generated with immunoSEQ multiplex PCR, while TCRdb's copy carries only in-frame clones and drops some. This sample has tens of thousands of clones; approximately 90% occur once, and the top ten carry 6%. This receptor was identified in a human donor who received an intestinal transplant. The input for sequencing was unstimulated CD8+ T cells sorted from spleen or lymph node cells, taken before intestinal transplant. The chain uses TRBV5-1 and TRBJ2-5; possibly TRBD2 for D (6 bases). The CDR3 is CASSPRLEETQYF. In nucleotides, the CDR3 is TGCGCCAGCAGCCCAAGACTAGAAGAGACCCAGTACTTC.